These 21 T cell receptor beta chains were all obtained from the same sample, sequenced in a study of long-term antiretroviral therapy in people with HIV (dated by TCRdb to about 2022). Sequencing of the TRB variable region was done with the immunoSEQ hsTCRB v3.0 assay at survey level resolution. TCRdb's version of the immuneACCESS table is confined to in-frame rearrangements and falls short of the full clone set. An unresolved V gene accounts for under half of the shortfall where checked; the remainder is of unknown origin. The sample table contains around 40,000 clones; only one count was recorded for 86% of them. Clones ranked in the top ten supply almost 4% of the sample. Source: unsorted PBMCs, taken just before starting antiretroviral therapy. These receptors all come from a woman under 30 with HIV.

The V gene is TRBV7-3, the J gene TRBJ2-7; 10 nucleotides match TRBD1. Germline CDR1 is SGHTA and CDR2 is FQGTGA. The CDR3 has 13 amino acids. The V gene end was trimmed by 3 bases and the J gene end by 5 bases; junction bases not matched to a gene: 1. The CDR3 region has the DNA TGTGCCAGCAGCTTTGGGACAGGGGACGAGCAGTACTTC. It specifies CASSFGTGDEQYF.

This chain connects TRBV27 to TRBJ1-1; TRBD1 agrees at 9 bases. J gave up 9 bases and V 6 bases, and 5 bases lay outside the gene matches. The CDR3 totals 12 residues. Per germline, CDR1 MNHEY and CDR2 SMNVEV (reference sequence). CDR3 bases: TGTGCCAGCAGCGTACAGGGGGCGCAAGCTTTCTTT. Encoded protein: CASSVQGAQAFF.

CDR3 coding DNA: TGTGCCAGCAGTATTCTCAGGGGGGATCCCCTTTCAAATGAGCAGTTCTTC. Its protein is CASSILRGDPLSNEQFF. This rearrangement joins TRBV27 to TRBJ2-1, with TRBD1 as a possible D gene (7 bases). The V end was cut by 5 bases, the J end by 7 bases, with 24 bases between. Germline loops: CDR1 MNHEY, CDR2 SMNVEV (reference sequence). The CDR3 runs to 17 residues.

The chain couples TRBV27 to TRBJ2-3, with a weak D call TRBD2 (5 bases). This CDR3 region has 14 residues. Trimming removed 8 bases from V and 0 bases from J, with 12 bases in between. Germline CDR1 MNHEY, CDR2 SMNVEV (reference sequence). CDR3 protein: CASRRGPSTDTQYF. For the CDR3, the DNA is TGTGCCAGCCGGCGAGGGCCGAGCACAGATACGCAGTATTTT.

This clone occurred a few times. The chain joins TRBV7-9 to TRBJ1-3; D is perhaps TRBD1 (6 bases). The germline gives CDR1 SEHNR, CDR2 FQNEAQ (reference sequence). Trimming stripped 5 bases from V and 0 bases from J, with 14 bases between. The CDR3 is 16 residues long. The CDR3 protein is CASSSAGQYSGNTIYF. Here the CDR3 DNA reads TGTGCCAGCAGCAGCGCCGGACAGTACTCTGGAAACACCATATATTTT.

The chain employs TRBV7-3 and TRBJ2-3, with TRBD1 as a possible D gene (6 bases). This CDR3 is 14 amino acids long. Germline CDR1 reads SGHTA; CDR2 reads FQGTGA. The V and J ends lost 5 bases and 3 bases respectively, with 12 bases between them. DNA of the CDR3: TGTGCCAGCAGCCAGGGGTGGGGAACAGATACGCAGTATTTT. It translates to CASSQGWGTDTQYF.

V and J are TRBV21-1 and TRBJ2-7. TRBV21-1 is deemed a pseudogene. The CDR3 is made up of 12 amino acids. In DNA form, the CDR3 reads TGTGCCAGCAGCAAATGGGTCTACGAGCAGTACTTC. Its translation is CASSKWVYEQYF.

The chain uses TRBV9 and TRBJ1-1, with a weak D call TRBD1 (5 bases). V lost 0 bases and J lost 4, with 19 bases in between. CDR3 length: 17 amino acids. Germline loops: CDR1 SGDLS, CDR2 YYNGEE. The CDR3 region has the DNA TGTGCCAGCAGCGTAGACCCCCCTCAGGGTACGGTCACTGAAGCTTTCTTT. It yields the protein CASSVDPPQGTVTEAFF.

This clone occurred once. The chain recombines TRBV19 with TRBJ2-4; TRBD1 aligns across 9 bases. V lost 7 bases, J lost 7 bases, and 11 bases stayed unmatched. This CDR3 contains 15 residues. Germline loops: CDR1 LNHDA, CDR2 SQIVND (reference sequence). As DNA, the CDR3 is TGTGCCAGTACTGGGGGGGACAGGGCCTCGAACATTCAGTACTTC. The encoded protein is CASTGGDRASNIQYF.

V usage is TRBV4-3 and J usage is TRBJ2-7; D is ambiguous. From germline, CDR1 is LGHNA and CDR2 YSLEER. Between the trimmed V and J ends, which lost 4 bases and 1 base, there was a span of 8 bases. The CDR3 is 13 amino acids. In nucleotides, the CDR3 is TGCGCCAGCAGCCCGACGGCTTCCTACGAGCAGTACTTC. It is translated as CASSPTASYEQYF.

The J gene is TRBJ1-1, the V gene TRBV6-1; no clear D. CDR1 is MNHNS, CDR2 SASEGT, per germline. The CDR3 is made up of 11 amino acids. V was shortened by 1 base and J by 10 bases, with 7 bases between the two germline ends. The CDR3 DNA sequence: TGTGCCAGCAGTGAAGATTCAGGAGCTTTCTTT. Protein: CASSEDSGAFF.

This clone was detected once. J is TRBJ2-1 and V is TRBV5-6, with 7 bases aligning to TRBD2. In germline, CDR1 is SGHDT, CDR2 YYEEEE. After removal of 4 bases from V and 8 bases from J, the junction contained 12 bases not matched to a gene. The CDR3 loop spans 15 amino acids. This CDR3 is CASSGGLPMMDEQFF. The CDR3 bases are TGTGCCAGCAGCGGGGGACTACCGATGATGGATGAGCAGTTCTTC.

This clone was counted only a few times. At the DNA level, this CDR3 is encoded by other sequences in the same sample as well. As DNA, the CDR3 is TGTGCCAGTAGTATAAGTGCGGGAGGGCCAAATGAGCAGTTCTTC. This codes for CASSISAGGPNEQFF. The chain carries TRBV19 and TRBJ2-1, with TRBD2 matching 9 bases. Trimming at V came to 2 bases and at J to 7 bases, leaving 6 bases not matched to a gene. This CDR3 is 15 amino acids long. Germline values: CDR1 LNHDA, CDR2 SQIVND (reference sequence).

The chain has TRBV27 and TRBJ2-7; unclear D gene. The V and J ends lost 4 bases and 0 bases respectively, with 10 bases between them. Germline CDR1 and CDR2: MNHEY and SMNVEV (reference sequence). The CDR3 is 14 amino acids. CDR3 sequence (DNA): TGTGCCAGCAGTTCTCGGACGGTCTCCTACGAGCAGTACTTC. Its protein is CASSSRTVSYEQYF.

The chain is built from TRBV27 and TRBJ2-1; perhaps TRBD2 as D (6 bases). In germline, CDR1 is MNHEY, CDR2 SMNVEV (reference sequence). CDR3 length: 16 residues. V was cut by 0 bases and J by 4 bases, with 13 bases left in between. The CDR3 here is CASSLSFGLQYNEQFF. The CDR3 bases are TGTGCCAGCAGTTTATCATTCGGACTACAATACAATGAGCAGTTCTTC.

The rearrangement uses TRBV27 and TRBJ2-1; TRBD2 is a possible D gene (6 bases). Germline V gene data show CDR1 as MNHEY and CDR2 as SMNVEV (reference sequence). The CDR3 sequence is 16 residues long. V was pared by 1 base and J by 9 bases, with 19 bases between. The CDR3 sequence: CASSLLTGDSGSEQFF. For the CDR3, the DNA is TGTGCCAGCAGTTTATTGACGGGGGATTCGGGGAGTGAGCAGTTCTTC.

V gene TRBV28 combines with J gene TRBJ1-4, with D possibly TRBD1 on 5 matching bases. The ends were cut back, 6 bases at V and 7 bases at J, with 18 bases in the middle. The CDR3 is 15 residues long. CDR1 and CDR2 (germline): MDHEN, SYDVKM. The DNA of the CDR3 is TGTGCCAGCAGGGGGGGAGGGAGAATTAGTGAAAAACTGTTTTTT. This translates into CASRGGGRISEKLFF.

The chain combines TRBV7-2 with TRBJ2-7, with D perhaps being TRBD1 or TRBD2 (8 bases each). CDR3 length: 13 amino acids. Germline V gene sequence: CDR1 SGHTA, CDR2 FQGNSA. V lost 3 bases and J 12 bases, leaving 18 bases between the germline ends. The CDR3 sequence: CASSLDRAGGRYF. The CDR3 bases are TGTGCCAGCAGCTTGGACAGGGCGGGAGGAAGGTACTTC. Based on the CDR3 plus reference TRBV7-2 and TRBJ2-7, the full variable domain is GAGVSQSPSNKVTEKGKDVELRCDPISGHTALYWYRQSLGQGLEFLIYFQGNSAPDKSGLPSDRFSAERTGGSVSTLTIQRTQQEDSAVYLCASSLDRAGGRYFGPGTRLTVT.

The chain employs TRBV7-2 and TRBJ1-2, with TRBD1 matching 7 bases. The CDR3 has 18 amino acids. In germline, CDR1 is SGHTA, CDR2 FQGNSA. V shed 5 bases and J 2 bases; nucleotides not matched to a gene: 17. In DNA, the CDR3 is TGTGCCAGCAGCGCGACGGGCAGGGGGTGGATTACGAACTATGGCTACACCTTC. Amino acids: CASSATGRGWITNYGYTF.

V gene TRBV29-1 combines with J gene TRBJ2-7, with 7 nucleotides matching TRBD2. V shed 4 bases, J shed 6 bases, and the junction held 6 bases outside the gene matches. In germline, CDR1 is SQVTM, CDR2 ANQGSEA. CDR3 length: 12 amino acids. CDR3 nucleotide sequence: TGCAGCGTTGGCCGCGGGGGAAGCGAGCAGTACTTC. It codes for CSVGRGGSEQYF.

This clone was detected a few times. The chain couples TRBV27 to TRBJ2-5; D is unclear. From germline, CDR1 is MNHEY and CDR2 SMNVEV (reference sequence). The CDR3 covers 14 residues. V lost 5 bases, J lost 5 bases, and 15 bases lay in between. The CDR3, as DNA: TGTGCCAGCAGTGGCCTGGACCTGTGGGAGACCCAGTACTTC. This translates into CASSGLDLWETQYF.